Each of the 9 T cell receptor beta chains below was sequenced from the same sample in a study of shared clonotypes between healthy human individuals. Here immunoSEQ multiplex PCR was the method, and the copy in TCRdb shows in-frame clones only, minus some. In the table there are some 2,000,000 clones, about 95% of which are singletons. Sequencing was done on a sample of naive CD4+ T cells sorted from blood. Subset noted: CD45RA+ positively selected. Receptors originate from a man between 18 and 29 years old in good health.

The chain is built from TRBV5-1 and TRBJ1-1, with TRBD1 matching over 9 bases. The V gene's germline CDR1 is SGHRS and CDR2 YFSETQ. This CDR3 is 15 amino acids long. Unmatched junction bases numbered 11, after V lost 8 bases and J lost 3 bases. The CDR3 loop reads CASQTGGWMDTEAFF. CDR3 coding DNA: TGCGCCAGTCAGACAGGGGGATGGATGGACACTGAAGCTTTCTTT.

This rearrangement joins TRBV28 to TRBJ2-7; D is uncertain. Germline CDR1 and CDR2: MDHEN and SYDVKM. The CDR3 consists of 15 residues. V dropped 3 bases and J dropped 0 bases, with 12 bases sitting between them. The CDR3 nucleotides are TGTGCCAGCAGTTTGTTAACTCTTGGCTCCTACGAGCAGTACTTC. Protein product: CASSLLTLGSYEQYF.

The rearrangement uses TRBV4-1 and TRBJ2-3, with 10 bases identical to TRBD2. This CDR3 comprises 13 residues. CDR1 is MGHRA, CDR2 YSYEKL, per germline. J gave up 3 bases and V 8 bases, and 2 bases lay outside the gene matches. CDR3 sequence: CASSSGRTDTQYF. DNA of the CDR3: TGCGCCAGCTCTAGCGGGAGAACAGATACGCAGTATTTT.

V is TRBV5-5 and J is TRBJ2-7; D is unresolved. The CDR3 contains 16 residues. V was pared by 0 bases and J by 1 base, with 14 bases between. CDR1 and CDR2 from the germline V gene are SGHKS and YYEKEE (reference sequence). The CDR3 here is CASSLGDTGRSYEQYF. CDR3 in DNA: TGTGCCAGCAGCTTGGGCGACACTGGACGGTCCTACGAGCAGTACTTC.

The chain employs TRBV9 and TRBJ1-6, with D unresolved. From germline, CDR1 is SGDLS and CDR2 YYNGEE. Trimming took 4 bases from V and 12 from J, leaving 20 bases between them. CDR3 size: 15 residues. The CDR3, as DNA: TGTGCCAGCAGCCCACGAAGTGCCGATTTAGGACCCCTCCACTTT. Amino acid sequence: CASSPRSADLGPLHF. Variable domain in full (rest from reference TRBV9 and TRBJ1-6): DSGVTQTPKHLITATGQRVTLRCSPRSGDLSVYWYQQSLDQGLQFLIQYYNGEERAKGNILERFSAQQFPDLHSELNLSSLELGDSALYFCASSPRSADLGPLHFGNGTRLTVT.

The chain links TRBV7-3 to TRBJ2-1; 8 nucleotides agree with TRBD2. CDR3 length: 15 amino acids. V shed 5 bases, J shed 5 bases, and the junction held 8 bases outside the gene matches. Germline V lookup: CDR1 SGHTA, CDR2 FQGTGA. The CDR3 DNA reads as TGTGCCAGCAGCCATGACGGGGGGGCCCACAATGAGCAGTTCTTC. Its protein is CASSHDGGAHNEQFF.

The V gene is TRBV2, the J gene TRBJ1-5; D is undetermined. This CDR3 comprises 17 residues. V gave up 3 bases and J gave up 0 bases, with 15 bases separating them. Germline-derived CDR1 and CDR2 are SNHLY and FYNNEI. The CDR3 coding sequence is TGTGCCAGCAGTGAGTCGAGTTTCGCCTATAGCAATCAGCCCCAGCATTTT. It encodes CASSESSFAYSNQPQHF.

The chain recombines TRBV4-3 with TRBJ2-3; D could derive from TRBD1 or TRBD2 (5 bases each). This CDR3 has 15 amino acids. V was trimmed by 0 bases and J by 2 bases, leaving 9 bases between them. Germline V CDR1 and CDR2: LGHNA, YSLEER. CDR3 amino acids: CASSQEGVNTDTQYF. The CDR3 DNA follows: TGCGCCAGCAGCCAAGAGGGGGTGAACACAGATACGCAGTATTTT.

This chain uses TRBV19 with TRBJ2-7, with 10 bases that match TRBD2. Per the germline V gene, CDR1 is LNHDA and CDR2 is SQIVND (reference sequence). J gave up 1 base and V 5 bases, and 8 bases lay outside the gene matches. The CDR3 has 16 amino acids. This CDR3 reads CASSVETSGISYEQYF. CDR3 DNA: TGTGCCAGTAGTGTCGAAACTAGCGGGATTTCCTACGAGCAGTACTTC.